This T cell receptor (beta chain) came from a study of T cells in Graves' hyperthyroidism and ophthalmopathy. Trimming pared 3 bases from V and 1 base from J, leaving 4 bases between. This CDR3 comprises 12 residues. Germline values: CDR1 DFQATT, CDR2 SNEGSKA (reference sequence). Authors of the study amplified TCR beta CDR3 regions from RNA transcripts. Initially, a first-round RT-PCR of the TCR CDR3 employed the HTBI primer set. TCRdb itself ran the multiplex PCR reads through MiXCR, one entry per CDR3 protein. In the table there are a few hundred thousand distinct CDR3 sequences, 16% of which are singletons. This clonotype showed up many times. Its specificity is unknown. Notes on the study in general: A model built on 13 V-J features separated ophthalmopathy from stable hyperthyroidism.

The chain combines TRBV20-1 with TRBJ2-1; D not resolved. This TCR derives from a woman in her 40s with Graves' ophthalmopathy. Specimen: blood. CDR3 protein: CSASGSYNEQFF. CDR3 coding DNA: TGCAGTGCTAGCGGGTCCTACAATGAGCAGTTCTTC.